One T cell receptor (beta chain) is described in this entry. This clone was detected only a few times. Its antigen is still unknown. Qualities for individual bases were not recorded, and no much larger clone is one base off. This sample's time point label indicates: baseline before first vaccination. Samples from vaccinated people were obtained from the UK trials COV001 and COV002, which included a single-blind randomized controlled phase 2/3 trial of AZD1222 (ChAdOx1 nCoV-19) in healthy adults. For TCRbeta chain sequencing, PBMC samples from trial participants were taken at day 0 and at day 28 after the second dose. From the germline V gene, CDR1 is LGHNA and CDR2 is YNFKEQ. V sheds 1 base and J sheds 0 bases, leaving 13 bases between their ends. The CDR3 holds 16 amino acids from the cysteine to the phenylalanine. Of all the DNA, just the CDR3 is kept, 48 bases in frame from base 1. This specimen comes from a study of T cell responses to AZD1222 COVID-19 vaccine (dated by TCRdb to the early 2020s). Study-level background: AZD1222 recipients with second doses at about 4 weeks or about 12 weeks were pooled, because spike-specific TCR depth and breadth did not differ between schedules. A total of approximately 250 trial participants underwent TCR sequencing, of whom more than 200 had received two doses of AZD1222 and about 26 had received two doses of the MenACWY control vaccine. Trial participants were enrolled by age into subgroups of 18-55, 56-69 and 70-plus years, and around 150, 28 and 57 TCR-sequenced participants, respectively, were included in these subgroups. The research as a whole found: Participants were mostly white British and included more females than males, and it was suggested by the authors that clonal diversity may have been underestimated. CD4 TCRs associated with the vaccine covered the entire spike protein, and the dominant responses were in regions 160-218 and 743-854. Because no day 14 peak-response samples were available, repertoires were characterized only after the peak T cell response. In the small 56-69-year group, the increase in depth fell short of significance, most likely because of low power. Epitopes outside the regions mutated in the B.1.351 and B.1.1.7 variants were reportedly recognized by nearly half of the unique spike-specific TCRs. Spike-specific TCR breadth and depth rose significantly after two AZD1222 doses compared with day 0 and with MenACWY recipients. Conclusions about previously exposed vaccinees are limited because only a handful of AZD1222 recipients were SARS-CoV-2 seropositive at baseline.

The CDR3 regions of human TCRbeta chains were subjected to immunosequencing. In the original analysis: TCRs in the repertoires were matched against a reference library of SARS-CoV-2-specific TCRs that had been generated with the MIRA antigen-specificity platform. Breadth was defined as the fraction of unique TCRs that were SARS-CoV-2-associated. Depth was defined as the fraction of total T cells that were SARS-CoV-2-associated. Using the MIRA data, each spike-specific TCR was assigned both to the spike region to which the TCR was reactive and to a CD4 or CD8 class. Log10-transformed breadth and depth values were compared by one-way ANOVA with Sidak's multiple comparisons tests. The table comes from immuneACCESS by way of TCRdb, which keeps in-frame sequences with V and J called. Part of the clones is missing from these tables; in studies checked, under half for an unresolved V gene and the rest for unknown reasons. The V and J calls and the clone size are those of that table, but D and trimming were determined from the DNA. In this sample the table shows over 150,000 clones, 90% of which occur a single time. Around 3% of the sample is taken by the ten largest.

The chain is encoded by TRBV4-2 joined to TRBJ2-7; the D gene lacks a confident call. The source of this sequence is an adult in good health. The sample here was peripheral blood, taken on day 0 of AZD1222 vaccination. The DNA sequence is TGTGCCAGCAGCCAAGGGGCGCTGATTAGCTCCTACGAGCAGTACTTC. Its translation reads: CASSQGALISSYEQYF.